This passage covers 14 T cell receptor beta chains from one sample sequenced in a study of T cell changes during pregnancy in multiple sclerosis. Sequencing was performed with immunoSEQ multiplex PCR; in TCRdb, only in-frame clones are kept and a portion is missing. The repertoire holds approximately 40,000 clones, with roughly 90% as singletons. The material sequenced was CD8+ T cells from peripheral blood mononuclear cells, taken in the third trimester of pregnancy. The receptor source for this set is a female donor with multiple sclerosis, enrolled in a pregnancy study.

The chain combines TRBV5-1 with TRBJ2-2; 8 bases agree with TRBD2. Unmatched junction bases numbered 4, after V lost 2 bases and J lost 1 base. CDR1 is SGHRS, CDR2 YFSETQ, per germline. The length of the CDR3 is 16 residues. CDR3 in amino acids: CASSLLAEKNTGELFF. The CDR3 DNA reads TGCGCCAGCAGCTTACTAGCGGAGAAGAACACCGGGGAGCTGTTTTTT.

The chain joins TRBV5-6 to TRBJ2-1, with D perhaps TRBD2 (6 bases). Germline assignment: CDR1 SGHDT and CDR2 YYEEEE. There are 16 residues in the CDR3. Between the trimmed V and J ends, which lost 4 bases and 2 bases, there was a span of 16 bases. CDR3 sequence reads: CASSRPLAVTYNEQFF. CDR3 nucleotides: TGTGCCAGCAGCCGACCACTAGCAGTTACCTACAATGAGCAGTTCTTC.

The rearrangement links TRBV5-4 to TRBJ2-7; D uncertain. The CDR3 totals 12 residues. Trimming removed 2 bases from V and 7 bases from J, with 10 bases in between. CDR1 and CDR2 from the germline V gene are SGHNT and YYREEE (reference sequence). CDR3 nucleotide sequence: TGTGCCAGCAGCTTAAACGCCAGGGAGCAGTACTTC. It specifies CASSLNAREQYF.

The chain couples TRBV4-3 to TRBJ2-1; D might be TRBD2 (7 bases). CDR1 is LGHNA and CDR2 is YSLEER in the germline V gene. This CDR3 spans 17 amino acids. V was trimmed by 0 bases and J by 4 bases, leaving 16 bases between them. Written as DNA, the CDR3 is TGCGCCAGCAGCCAAGAATATAGGGGGAGGGGATACAATGAGCAGTTCTTC. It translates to CASSQEYRGRGYNEQFF.

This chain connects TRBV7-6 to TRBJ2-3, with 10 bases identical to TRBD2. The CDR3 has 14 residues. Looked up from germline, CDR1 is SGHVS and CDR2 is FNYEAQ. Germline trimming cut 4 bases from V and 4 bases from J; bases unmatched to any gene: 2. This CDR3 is CASSSAGGPDTQYF. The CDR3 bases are TGTGCCAGCAGCTCAGCGGGAGGGCCAGATACGCAGTATTTT.

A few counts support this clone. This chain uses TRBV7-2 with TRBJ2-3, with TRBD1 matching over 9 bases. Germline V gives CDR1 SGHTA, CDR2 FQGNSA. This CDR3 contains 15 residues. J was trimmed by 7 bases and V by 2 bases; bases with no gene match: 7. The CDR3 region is CASSLRQGGGYTQYF. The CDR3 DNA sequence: TGTGCCAGCAGCTTAAGACAGGGGGGTGGGTATACGCAGTATTTT.

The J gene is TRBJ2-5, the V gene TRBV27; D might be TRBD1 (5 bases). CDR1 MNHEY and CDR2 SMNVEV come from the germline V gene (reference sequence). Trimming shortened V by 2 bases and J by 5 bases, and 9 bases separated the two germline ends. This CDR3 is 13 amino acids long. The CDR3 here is CASSLLGVETQYF. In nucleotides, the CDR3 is TGTGCCAGCAGTTTACTAGGGGTGGAGACCCAGTACTTC.

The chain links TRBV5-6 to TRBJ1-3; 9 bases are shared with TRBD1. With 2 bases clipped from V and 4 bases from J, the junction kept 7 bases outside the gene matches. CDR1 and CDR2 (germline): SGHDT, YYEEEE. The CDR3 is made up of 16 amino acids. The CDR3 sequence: CASSFQQGAMGNTIYF. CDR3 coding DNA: TGTGCCAGCAGCTTCCAACAGGGGGCGATGGGAAACACCATATATTTT.

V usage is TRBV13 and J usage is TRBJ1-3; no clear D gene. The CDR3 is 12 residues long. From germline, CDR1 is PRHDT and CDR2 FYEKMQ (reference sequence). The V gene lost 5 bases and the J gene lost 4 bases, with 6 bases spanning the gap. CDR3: CASSQQGNTIYF. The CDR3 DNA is TGTGCCAGCAGCCAACAGGGAAACACCATATATTTT.

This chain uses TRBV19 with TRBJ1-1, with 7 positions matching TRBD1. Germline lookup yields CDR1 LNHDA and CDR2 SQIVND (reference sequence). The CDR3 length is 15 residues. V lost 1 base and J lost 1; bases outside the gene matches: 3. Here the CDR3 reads CASSIVKGANTEAFF. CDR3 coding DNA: TGTGCCAGTAGTATAGTGAAGGGGGCGAACACTGAAGCTTTCTTT.

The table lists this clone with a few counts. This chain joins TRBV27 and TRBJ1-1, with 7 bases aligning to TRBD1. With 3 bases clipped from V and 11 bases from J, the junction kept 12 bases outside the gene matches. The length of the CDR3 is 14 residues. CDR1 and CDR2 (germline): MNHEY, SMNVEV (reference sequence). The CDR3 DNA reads TGTGCCAGCAGTTTCAGGACGGGACAGCTTGATGCTTTCTTT. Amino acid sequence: CASSFRTGQLDAFF.

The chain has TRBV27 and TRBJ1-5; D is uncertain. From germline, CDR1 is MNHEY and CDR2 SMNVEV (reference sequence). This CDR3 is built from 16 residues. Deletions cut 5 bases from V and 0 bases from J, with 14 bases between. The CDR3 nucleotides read TGTGCCAGCAGTCCCGGACTGGGAATTAGCAATCAGCCCCAGCATTTT. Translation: CASSPGLGISNQPQHF.

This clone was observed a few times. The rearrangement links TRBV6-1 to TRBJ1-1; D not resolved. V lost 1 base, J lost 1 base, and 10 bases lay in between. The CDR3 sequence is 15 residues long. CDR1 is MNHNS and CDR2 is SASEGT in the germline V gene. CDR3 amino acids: CASSEGVAGNTEAFF. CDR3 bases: TGTGCCAGCAGTGAAGGAGTTGCAGGGAACACTGAAGCTTTCTTT.

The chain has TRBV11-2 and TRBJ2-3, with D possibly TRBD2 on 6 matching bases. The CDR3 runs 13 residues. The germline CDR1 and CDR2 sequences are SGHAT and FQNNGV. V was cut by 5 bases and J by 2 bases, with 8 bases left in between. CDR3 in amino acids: CASSPGDTDTQYF. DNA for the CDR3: TGTGCCAGCAGCCCGGGGGACACAGATACGCAGTATTTT.